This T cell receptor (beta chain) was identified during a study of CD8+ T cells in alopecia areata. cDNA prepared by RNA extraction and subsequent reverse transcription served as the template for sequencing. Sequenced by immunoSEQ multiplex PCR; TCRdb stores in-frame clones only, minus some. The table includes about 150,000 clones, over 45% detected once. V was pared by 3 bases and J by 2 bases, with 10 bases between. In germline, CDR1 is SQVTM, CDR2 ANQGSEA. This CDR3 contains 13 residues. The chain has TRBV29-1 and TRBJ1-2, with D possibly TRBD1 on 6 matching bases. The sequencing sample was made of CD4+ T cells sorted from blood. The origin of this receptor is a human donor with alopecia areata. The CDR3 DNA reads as TGCAGCGTTGATTGGGACACCAACTATGGCTACACCTTC. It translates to CSVDWDTNYGYTF.